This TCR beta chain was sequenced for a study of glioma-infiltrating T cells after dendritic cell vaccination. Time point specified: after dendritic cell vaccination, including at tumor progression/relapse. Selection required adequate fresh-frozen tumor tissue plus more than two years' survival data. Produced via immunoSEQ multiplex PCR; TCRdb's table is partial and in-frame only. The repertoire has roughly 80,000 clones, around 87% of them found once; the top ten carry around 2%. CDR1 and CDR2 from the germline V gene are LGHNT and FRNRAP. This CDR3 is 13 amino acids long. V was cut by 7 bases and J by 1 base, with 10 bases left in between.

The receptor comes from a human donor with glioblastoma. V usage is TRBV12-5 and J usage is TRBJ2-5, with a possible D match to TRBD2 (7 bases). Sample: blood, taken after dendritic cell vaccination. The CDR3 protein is CASARGAQETQYF. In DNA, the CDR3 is TGTGCTAGTGCACGGGGGGCCCAAGAGACCCAGTACTTC.